These 20 T cell receptor beta chains share one sample of origin, sequenced in a study of blood T cells in healthy people across ages. A second PCR of about 6 to 11 cycles used a sample-barcoded 5' primer and a J-beta primer mix. A single record per CDR3 protein comes from TCRdb applying MiXCR to the 5' RACE reads. The sample shows roughly 1.6 million distinct CDR3 sequences, about 31% of them seen only once. The sample was blood. These receptor sequences come from a woman between 25 and 40 years old in good health.

The chain employs TRBV27 and TRBJ2-7; possibly TRBD2 for D (5 bases). V was shortened by 0 bases and J by 6 bases, with 9 bases between the two germline ends. Germline V gives CDR1 MNHEY, CDR2 SMNVEV (reference sequence). This CDR3 contains 13 residues. CDR3 amino acids: CASSLSSGSEQYF. CDR3 coding DNA: TGTGCCAGCAGTTTATCCAGCGGTAGCGAGCAGTACTTC.

This clonotype was seen a few times. V and J are TRBV5-1 and TRBJ1-4, with unresolved D. Germline-derived CDR1 and CDR2 are SGHRS and YFSETQ. CDR3 length equals 13 residues. The germline V and J ends were trimmed by 2 bases and 7 bases, with 9 bases remaining between them. The CDR3 region is CASSLGYGEKLFF. In DNA, the CDR3 is TGCGCCAGCAGCTTAGGGTATGGTGAAAAACTGTTTTTT.

In this sample, this clonotype turned up a few times. This chain joins TRBV7-3 and TRBJ2-5, with 9 bases lining up with TRBD1. The DNA matches TRBJ2-7 better at its end, which makes the J call doubtful. The CDR3 totals 14 residues. Looked up from germline, CDR1 is SGHTA and CDR2 is FQGTGA. CDR3 residues: CASSRDGTGPEQYF. In DNA, the CDR3 is TGTGCCAGCAGCCGCGATGGGACAGGGCCCGAGCAGTACTTC.

The table lists this clonotype with a few counts. V gene TRBV9 combines with J gene TRBJ2-3, with 7 bases fitting TRBD2. Looked up from germline, CDR1 is SGDLS and CDR2 is YYNGEE. Trimming cost V 0 bases and J 2 bases; bases outside gene matches: 3. This CDR3 is built from 15 residues. This CDR3 reads CASSVVGRPTDTQYF. CDR3 DNA sequence: TGTGCCAGCAGCGTAGTCGGGAGGCCCACAGATACGCAGTATTTT.

There are many counts of this clonotype. V usage is TRBV28 and J usage is TRBJ2-7, with 9 bases aligning to TRBD1. The germline V gene encodes CDR1 MDHEN and CDR2 SYDVKM. The CDR3 runs to 16 residues. Losses at the gene ends were 5 bases for V and 6 bases for J; bases not matched to a gene: 14. The CDR3 is CASSLTPGQGTREQYF. Here the CDR3 DNA reads TGTGCCAGCAGTCTTACTCCGGGACAGGGCACTCGCGAGCAGTACTTC. Based on the CDR3 plus reference TRBV28 and TRBJ2-7, the full variable domain is DVKVTQSSRYLVKRTGEKVFLECVQDMDHENMFWYRQDPGLGLRLIYFSYDVKMKEKGDIPEGYSVSREKKERFSLILESASTNQTSMYLCASSLTPGQGTREQYFGPGTRLTVT.

The genes are TRBV27 and TRBJ1-2, with 9 nucleotides matching TRBD1. J was trimmed by 4 bases and V by 3 bases; bases with no gene match: 6. Germline lookup yields CDR1 MNHEY and CDR2 SMNVEV (reference sequence). The CDR3 runs 15 residues. CDR3 region: CASSFGGTGSYGYTF. Here the CDR3 DNA reads TGTGCCAGCAGTTTCGGCGGGACAGGGTCCTATGGCTACACCTTC.

This clonotype occurred a few times. The V gene is TRBV10-3, the J gene TRBJ2-5, with 8 bases identical to TRBD2. Germline loops: CDR1 ENHRY, CDR2 SYGVKD. This CDR3 has 14 residues. V was pared by 0 bases and J by 5 bases, with 2 bases of the junction left unmatched. In DNA, the CDR3 is TGTGCCATCAGTGAGTCTGGCGGGAGGGAGACCCAGTACTTC. This encodes CAISESGGRETQYF.

The count of this clonotype is one. V is TRBV21-1 and J is TRBJ2-3; the table gives TRBD2 as D, unverified against the DNA. TRBV21-1 is noted as a pseudogene. The CDR3 contains 16 residues. The CDR3 region is CASSRSSEGSTDTQYF. CDR3 sequence (DNA): TGTGCCAGCAGCAGATCTTCGGAGGGTAGCACAGATACGCAGTATTTT.

The chain is built from TRBV7-9 and TRBJ1-6, with no clear D. Germline assignment: CDR1 SEHNR and CDR2 FQNEAQ (reference sequence). V gave up 5 bases and J gave up 10 bases, with 15 bases separating them. There are 14 residues in the CDR3. CDR3 region: CASSPVVGSSPLHF. The CDR3 DNA follows: TGTGCCAGCAGCCCGGTAGTTGGTTCGTCACCCCTCCACTTT.

The chain is built from TRBV10-3 and TRBJ2-5; no reliable D call. CDR3 length equals 12 residues. Germline lookup yields CDR1 ENHRY and CDR2 SYGVKD. V was pared by 4 bases and J by 4 bases, with 7 bases between. CDR3 nucleotide sequence: TGTGCCATCAGTGGCAACTTAGAGACCCAGTACTTC. Its protein is CAISGNLETQYF.

CDR3 coding DNA: TGTGCCAGCAGTAAACCGGGACAACAACAGCCCCAGCATTTT. Translating it yields CASSKPGQQQPQHF. The chain joins TRBV6-6 to TRBJ1-5; maybe TRBD1 (6 bases). The germline gives CDR1 MNHNY, CDR2 SVGAGI (reference sequence). V lost 5 bases to trimming and J lost 7 bases, with 15 bases between them. CDR3 length: 14 residues.

V and J are TRBV5-1 and TRBJ2-5; 13 nucleotides match TRBD2. Germline V CDR1 and CDR2: SGHRS, YFSETQ. With 6 bases clipped from V and 5 bases from J, the junction kept 16 bases outside the gene matches. The CDR3 has 18 amino acids. The CDR3 here is CASTPGTSGVGSVETQYF. The CDR3 DNA reads as TGCGCCAGCACCCCCGGGACTAGCGGGGTGGGATCGGTGGAGACCCAGTACTTC. Complete variable domain (other parts from reference TRBV5-1 and TRBJ2-5): KAGVTQTPRYLIKTRGQQVTLSCSPISGHRSVSWYQQTPGQGLQFLFEYFSETQRNKGNFPGRFSGRQFSNSRSEMNVSTLELGDSALYLCASTPGTSGVGSVETQYFGPGTRLLVL.

This clonotype has just one count. CDR3 bases: TGTGCCAGCAGGGACCAGTTTAATTCACCCCTCCACTTT. Translating gives CASRDQFNSPLHF. The genes are TRBV2 and TRBJ1-6; D is uncertain. The germline V and J ends were trimmed by 6 bases and 6 bases, with 9 bases remaining between them. Germline loops: CDR1 SNHLY, CDR2 FYNNEI. The CDR3 length is 13 residues.

This clonotype was picked up many times. The J gene is TRBJ2-7, the V gene TRBV27; D may correspond to TRBD1 or TRBD2 (5 bases each). Germline V gives CDR1 MNHEY, CDR2 SMNVEV (reference sequence). This CDR3 comprises 14 residues. V was shortened by 2 bases and J by 3 bases, with 11 bases between the two germline ends. The CDR3 nucleotides read TGTGCCAGCAGTTTAGCCTCAGGGAGCTACGAGCAGTACTTC. Its protein product is CASSLASGSYEQYF.

V gene TRBV15 combines with J gene TRBJ2-1; D not resolved. In germline, CDR1 is LNHNV, CDR2 YYDKDF (reference sequence). V was shortened by 6 bases and J by 12 bases, with 18 bases between the two germline ends. This CDR3 has 13 amino acids. The CDR3: CATSDPYSSGQFF. As DNA, the CDR3 is TGTGCCACCAGTGACCCTTACAGCAGTGGGCAGTTCTTC.

This clonotype has more than one count but fewer than ten. This chain connects TRBV6-5 to TRBJ2-1; 11 bases are shared with TRBD2. The V gene's germline CDR1 is MNHEY and CDR2 SVGAGI. V was pared by 8 bases and J by 9 bases, with 0 bases of the junction left unmatched. This CDR3 spans 11 amino acids. The CDR3 loop is CASGTSGEQFF. In nucleotides, the CDR3 is TGTGCCAGCGGGACTAGCGGTGAGCAGTTCTTC.

In its sample, this clonotype was seen once. The chain recombines TRBV15 with TRBJ1-5; D ambiguous. The CDR3 loop spans 14 amino acids. Germline V CDR1 and CDR2: LNHNV, YYDKDF (reference sequence). Trimming left V 8 bases short and J 6 bases short, with 17 bases between. CDR3 sequence reads: CATFRANMFQPQHF. The CDR3 DNA is TGTGCCACCTTCCGGGCAAATATGTTTCAGCCCCAGCATTTT.

This clonotype showed up just a few times. The chain is built from TRBV5-1 and TRBJ1-2; D unclear. This CDR3 comprises 13 residues. V was shortened by 3 bases and J by 1 base, with 7 bases between the two germline ends. Germline-derived CDR1 and CDR2 are SGHRS and YFSETQ. CDR3 nucleotide sequence: TGCGCCAGCAGCTGGGAGGATAACTATGGCTACACCTTC. Its translation: CASSWEDNYGYTF.

With respect to this clonotype: Relative to the germline gene, one junction end is altered; a read error may explain this. V and J are TRBV20-1 and TRBJ2-5; D unresolved. CDR3 size: 15 residues. Looked up from germline, CDR1 is DFQATT and CDR2 is SNEGSKA (reference sequence). For the CDR3, the DNA is TGCAGTGCTACTGACAAGGGTCAGCACCAAGGGACCCAGTACTTC. This gives the protein CSATDKGQHQGTQYF.

V and J are TRBV4-1 and TRBJ1-1; a possible D gene is TRBD1 (6 bases). This CDR3 spans 14 amino acids. Germline CDR1 and CDR2: MGHRA and YSYEKL. V was cut by 0 bases and J by 4 bases, with 9 bases left in between. The CDR3 DNA follows: TGCGCCAGCAGCCAAGAGGGGGCCGTCACTGAAGCTTTCTTT. As protein: CASSQEGAVTEAFF.